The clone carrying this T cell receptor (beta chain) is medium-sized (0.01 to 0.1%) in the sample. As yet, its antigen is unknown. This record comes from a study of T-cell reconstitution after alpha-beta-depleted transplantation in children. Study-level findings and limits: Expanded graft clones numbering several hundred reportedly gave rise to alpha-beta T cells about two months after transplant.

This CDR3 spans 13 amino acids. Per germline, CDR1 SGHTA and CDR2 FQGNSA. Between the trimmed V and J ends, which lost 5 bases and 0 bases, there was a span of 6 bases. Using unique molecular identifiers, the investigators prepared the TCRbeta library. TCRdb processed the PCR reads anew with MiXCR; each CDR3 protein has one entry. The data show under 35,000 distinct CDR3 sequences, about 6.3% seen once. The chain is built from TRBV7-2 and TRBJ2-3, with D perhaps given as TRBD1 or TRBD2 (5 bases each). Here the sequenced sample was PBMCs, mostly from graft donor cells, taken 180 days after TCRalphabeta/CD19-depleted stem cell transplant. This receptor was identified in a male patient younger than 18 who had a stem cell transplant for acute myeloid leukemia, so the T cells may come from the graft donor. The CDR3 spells CASSRDSTDTQYF. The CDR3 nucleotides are TGTGCCAGCAGCCGGGACAGCACAGATACGCAGTATTTT.